These T cell receptor beta chains were read from a single sample in a study. TCRdb re-called the 5' RACE reads with MiXCR, one entry per CDR3 protein. The sample lists approximately 11,000 distinct CDR3 sequences, about a quarter occurring once. The sequencing input was Tregs sorted from a lymph node. The receptors were gathered from a female donor with breast cancer. Both conserved end residues are part of each CDR3. The D gene is left open where the match is weak. Not every row has a clone size; where given, it reads once, few, many or a size class.

v_gene,j_gene,abundance,d_gene,CDR3aa,CDR3nt
TRBV28,TRBJ1-1,-,TRBD1,CASTLNRGIVMNTEAFF,TGTGCCAGCACCTTAAACAGGGGGATCGTCATGAACACTGAAGCTTTCTTT
TRBV7-8,TRBJ2-7,few,-,CASSLAGDGSSYEQYF,TGTGCCAGCAGCTTAGCAGGGGACGGAAGCTCCTACGAGCAGTACTTC
TRBV12-3/TRBV12-4,TRBJ2-1,few,-,CASSLGGAYNEQFF,TGTGCCAGCAGTTTAGGGGGGGCTTACAATGAGCAGTTCTTC
TRBV18,TRBJ2-1,-,TRBD2,CASSPQTSGDYRDEQFF,TGTGCCAGCTCACCTCAGACTAGCGGAGACTACAGGGATGAGCAGTTCTTC
TRBV9,TRBJ2-7,few,-,CASSLHGENYEQYF,TGTGCCAGCAGCCTCCACGGGGAGAACTACGAGCAGTACTTC
TRBV5-1,TRBJ2-7,-,TRBD1,CAGSFLSRDRGSYEQYF,TGCGCCGGCAGCTTCCTATCCCGGGACAGGGGCTCCTACGAGCAGTACTTC
TRBV27,TRBJ1-5,-,-,CASSFGGENGQPQHF,TGTGCCAGCAGTTTCGGGGGAGAGAACGGTCAGCCCCAGCATTTT
TRBV6-1,TRBJ1-2,medium-sized,-,CASGPPSGYTF,TGTGCCAGCGGCCCACCGAGCGGCTACACCTTC
TRBV7-8,TRBJ2-1,medium-sized,TRBD2,CASSLGLAGGSDEQFF,TGTGCCAGCAGCTTAGGGCTAGCGGGAGGGTCCGATGAGCAGTTCTTC
TRBV7-9,TRBJ2-1,many,-,CASSSAYNEQFF,TGTGCCAGCAGCTCGGCTTACAATGAGCAGTTCTTC
TRBV15,TRBJ2-1,-,-,CATSGDRGSEQFF,TGTGCCACCAGCGGGGATCGAGGGAGTGAGCAGTTCTTC
TRBV5-1,TRBJ2-1,-,-,CASSLILGEQFF,TGCGCCAGCAGCTTGATTCTCGGTGAGCAGTTCTTC
TRBV29-1,TRBJ2-1,-,TRBD2,CSVEGGIAGGPFSSYNEQFF,TGCAGCGTTGAAGGGGGGATAGCGGGAGGGCCCTTTAGCTCCTACAATGAGCAGTTCTTC
TRBV12-3/TRBV12-4,TRBJ2-1,-,-,CASSLRARTWDEQFF,TGTGCCAGCAGTTTACGGGCTAGGACATGGGATGAGCAGTTCTTC
TRBV29-1,TRBJ2-7,-,TRBD1,CSVETRDRGTYEQYF,TGCAGCGTTGAAACAAGGGACAGGGGCACCTACGAGCAGTACTTC
TRBV9,TRBJ2-1,-,TRBD2,CACSVAGRINEQLF,TGTGCCTGCAGCGTAGCGGGGAGAATCAATGAGCAGCTCTTC
TRBV6-5,TRBJ2-7,-,TRBD1,CASSFGTGGTYKQYF,TGTGCCAGCAGCTTTGGGACAGGGGGGACCTACAAGCAGTACTTC
TRBV9,TRBJ2-7,many,-,CASSVEGQYF,TGTGCCAGCAGCGTAGAGGGGCAGTACTTC
TRBV20-1,TRBJ2-1,many,TRBD2,CSARTRGLAFYEQFF,TGCAGTGCTAGAACCCGAGGACTAGCGTTCTACGAGCAGTTCTTC
TRBV29-1,TRBJ1-2,-,-,CSDTVWDTRDGYTF,TGCAGCGATACCGTTTGGGACACTAGGGATGGCTACACCTTC